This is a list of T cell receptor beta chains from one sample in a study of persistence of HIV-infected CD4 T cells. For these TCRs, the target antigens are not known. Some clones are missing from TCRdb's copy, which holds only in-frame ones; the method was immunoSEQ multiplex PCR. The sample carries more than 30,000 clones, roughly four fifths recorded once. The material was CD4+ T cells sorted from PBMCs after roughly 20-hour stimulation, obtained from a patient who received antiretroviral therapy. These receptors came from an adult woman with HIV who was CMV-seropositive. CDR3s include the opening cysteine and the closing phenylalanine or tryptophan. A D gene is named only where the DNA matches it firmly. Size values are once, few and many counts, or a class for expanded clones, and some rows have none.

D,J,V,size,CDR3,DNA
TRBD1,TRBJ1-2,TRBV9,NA,CASSRPGTGEGYTF,TGTGCCAGCAGCCGTCCCGGGACAGGGGAGGGCTACACCTTC
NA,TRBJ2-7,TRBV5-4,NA,CASSLIGQGGSEQYF,TGTGCCAGCAGCCTGATAGGCCAGGGTGGGAGCGAGCAGTACTTC
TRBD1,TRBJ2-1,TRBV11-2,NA,CASSLNYGVLGQTYNEQFF,TGTGCCAGCAGCTTAAATTACGGTGTATTGGGACAGACATACAATGAGCAGTTCTTC
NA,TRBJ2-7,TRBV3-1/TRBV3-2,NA,CASNLGGRAYEQYF,TGTGCCAGCAACCTAGGTGGCAGGGCCTACGAGCAGTACTTC
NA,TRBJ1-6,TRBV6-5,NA,CASRYDLDSYNSPLHF,TGTGCCAGCAGATACGACCTAGACTCCTATAATTCACCCCTCCACTTT
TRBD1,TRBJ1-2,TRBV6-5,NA,CASSKTGAYGYTF,TGTGCCAGCAGCAAGACAGGGGCCTATGGCTACACCTTC
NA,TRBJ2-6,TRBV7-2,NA,CASSPSTSGSGANVLTF,TGTGCCAGCAGCCCCTCTACGTCGGGGTCTGGGGCCAACGTCCTGACTTTC
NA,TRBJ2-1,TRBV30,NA,CAWSVGTQGHNEQFF,TGTGCCTGGAGTGTCGGCACTCAGGGGCACAATGAGCAGTTCTTC
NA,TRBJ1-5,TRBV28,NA,CASLSGSQPQHF,TGTGCCAGCTTATCCGGTAGTCAGCCCCAGCATTTT
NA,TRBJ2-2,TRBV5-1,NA,CASSQAPTTGELFF,TGCGCCAGCTCCCAAGCCCCAACCACCGGGGAGCTGTTTTTT
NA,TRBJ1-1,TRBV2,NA,CASSESGDTEAFF,TGTGCCAGCAGTGAGTCGGGGGACACTGAAGCTTTCTTT
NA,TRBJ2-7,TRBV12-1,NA,CASSFGGDARYEQYF,TGTGCCAGCAGCTTTGGGGGTGACGCGAGGTACGAGCAGTACTTC
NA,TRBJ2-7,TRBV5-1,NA,CASSLDVSYEQYF,TGCGCCAGCAGCTTGGATGTCTCCTACGAGCAGTACTTC
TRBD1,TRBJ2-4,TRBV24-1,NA,CATSKWTGLAKNIQYF,TGTGCCACCAGTAAGTGGACAGGGTTAGCCAAAAACATTCAGTACTTC
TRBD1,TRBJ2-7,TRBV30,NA,CAWRGQEVGEQYF,TGTGCCTGGAGGGGACAGGAGGTCGGCGAGCAGTACTTC
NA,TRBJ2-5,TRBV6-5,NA,CASSLYRRGKQETQYF,TGTGCCAGCAGTTTATACCGACGGGGAAAGCAAGAGACCCAGTACTTC
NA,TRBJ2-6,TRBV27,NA,CASSRGGALSGANVLTF,TGTGCCAGCAGCCGAGGGGGGGCACTCTCTGGGGCCAACGTCCTGACTTTC
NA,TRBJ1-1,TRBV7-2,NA,CASSSPLPGRANTEAFF,TGTGCCAGCAGCTCCCCCCTTCCGGGACGGGCTAACACTGAAGCTTTCTTT
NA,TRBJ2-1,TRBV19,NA,CASSIANEQFF,TGTGCCAGTAGTATTGCCAATGAGCAGTTCTTC
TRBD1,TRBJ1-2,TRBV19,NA,CASSKTQGDYYGYTF,TGTGCCAGTAGTAAAACACAGGGGGATTACTATGGCTACACCTTC
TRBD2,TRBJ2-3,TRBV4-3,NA,CASSQRYSSGGPLDTQYF,TGCGCCAGCAGCCAGCGTTACTCAAGCGGGGGGCCCCTAGATACGCAGTATTTT
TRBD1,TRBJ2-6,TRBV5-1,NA,CASSYTGQDRSGANVLTF,TGCGCCAGCAGCTACACCGGACAGGACCGATCTGGGGCCAACGTCCTGACTTTC
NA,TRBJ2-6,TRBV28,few,CASGLPGTGANVLTF,TGTGCCAGCGGACTCCCCGGGACAGGGGCCAACGTCCTGACTTTC
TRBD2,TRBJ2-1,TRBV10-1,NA,CASSKLAVPSNEQFF,TGCGCCAGCAGTAAACTAGCGGTCCCCTCCAATGAGCAGTTCTTC
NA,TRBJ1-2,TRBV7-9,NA,CASSDTRYGYTF,TGTGCCAGCAGCGATACGAGGTATGGCTACACCTTC
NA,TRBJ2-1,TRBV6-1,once,CASSEVGRGDEQFF,TGTGCCAGCAGTGAAGTTGGCAGGGGCGATGAGCAGTTCTTC
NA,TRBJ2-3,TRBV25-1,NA,CASSPSGGSDTQYF,TGTGCCAGCAGTCCCTCCGGAGGGTCAGATACGCAGTATTTT
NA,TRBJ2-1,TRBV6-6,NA,CASSYSDSYNEQFF,TGTGCCAGCAGTTACTCGGACTCCTACAATGAGCAGTTCTTC
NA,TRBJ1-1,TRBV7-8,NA,CASSLRFDENTEAFF,TGTGCCAGCAGCTTAAGATTCGATGAGAACACTGAAGCTTTCTTT
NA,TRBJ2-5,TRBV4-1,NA,CASSQEGGLMSETQYF,TGCGCCAGCAGCCAAGAGGGGGGGCTTATGTCAGAGACCCAGTACTTC
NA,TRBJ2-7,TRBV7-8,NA,CASASREQYF,TGTGCCAGCGCGAGCCGCGAGCAGTACTTC
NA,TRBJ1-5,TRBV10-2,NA,CASSMGGGNQPQHF,TGCGCCAGCAGTATGGGGGGAGGGAATCAGCCCCAGCATTTT
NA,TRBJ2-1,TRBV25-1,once,CASQIDQVLNEQFF,TGTGCCAGCCAGATTGATCAGGTACTCAATGAGCAGTTCTTC
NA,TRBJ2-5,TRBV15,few,CATSRDRGETQYF,TGTGCCACCAGCAGAGACAGGGGAGAGACCCAGTACTTC
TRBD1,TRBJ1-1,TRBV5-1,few,CASSQPGQEAFF,TGCGCCAGCAGCCAGCCGGGACAGGAAGCTTTCTTT
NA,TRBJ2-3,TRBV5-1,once,CASSYRTDTDTQYF,TGCGCCAGCAGTTATCGGACAGACACAGATACGCAGTATTTT
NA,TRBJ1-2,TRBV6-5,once,CASSSRVEGYTF,TGTGCCAGCAGTTCTAGGGTGGAGGGCTACACCTTC
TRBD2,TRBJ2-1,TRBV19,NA,CASSGRLDEQFF,TGTGCCAGTAGCGGGAGGTTAGATGAGCAGTTCTTC
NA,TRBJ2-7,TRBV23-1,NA,CASSQSPRGSPRYEQYF,TGCGCCAGCAGTCAATCACCAAGGGGAAGTCCGAGGTACGAGCAGTACTTC
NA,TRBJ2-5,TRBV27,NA,CASSFLGLRETQYF,TGTGCCAGCAGTTTTTTAGGGTTACGGGAGACCCAGTACTTC
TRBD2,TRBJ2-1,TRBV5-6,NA,CASSWGLVPEQFF,TGTGCCAGCAGCTGGGGACTAGTTCCTGAGCAGTTCTTC
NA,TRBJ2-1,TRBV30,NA,CAWSVRLNEQFF,TGTGCCTGGAGTGTAAGGCTCAATGAGCAGTTCTTC